The 17 T cell receptor beta chains presented below share a single source sample, sequenced in a study of shared clonotypes between healthy human individuals. CD45RO-negative, CCR7-selected cells formed the naive CD8 fraction, which excluded terminally differentiated effector memory CD45RA+ cells. Assay: immunoSEQ multiplex PCR; the TCRdb copy retains only in-frame clones and omits some. Of approximately 2,000,000 clones in the sample, over 85% are singletons; the top ten hold under 2%. Sequences were obtained from naive CD8+ T cells from PBMCs. These receptors all come from a man between 18 and 29 years old in good health. Some clones in this sample may be carry-over from other donors' samples.

The gene calls are TRBV15 and TRBJ2-7, with 9 bases fitting TRBD2. In germline, CDR1 is LNHNV, CDR2 YYDKDF (reference sequence). This CDR3 is 14 amino acids long. Trimming removed 6 bases from V and 6 bases from J; junction bases left unmatched: 9. CDR3 sequence (DNA): TGTGCCACCAGTATAGCGGGAGATCTTGGCGAGCAGTACTTC. This gives the protein CATSIAGDLGEQYF.

This sequence joins TRBV25-1 and TRBJ2-5, with D tentatively TRBD1 (6 bases). V was shortened by 4 bases and J by 0 bases, with 18 bases between the two germline ends. The CDR3 has 17 amino acids. Germline V gene data show CDR1 as MGHDK and CDR2 as SYGVNS. The CDR3 sequence is CASSATKGDNYQETQYF. The CDR3 DNA is TGTGCCAGCAGTGCCACCAAAGGGGACAATTACCAAGAGACCCAGTACTTC.

The chain joins TRBV27 to TRBJ2-7, with a possible D match to TRBD2 (6 bases). V gave up 2 bases and J gave up 4 bases, with 15 bases separating them. Germline CDR1 and CDR2: MNHEY and SMNVEV (reference sequence). The CDR3 has 15 residues. This chain's CDR3 is CASSLRGGATYEQYF. CDR3 in DNA: TGTGCCAGCAGTTTACGGGGCGGGGCCACTTACGAGCAGTACTTC.

The genes are TRBV2 and TRBJ1-1, with a possible D match to TRBD1 (5 bases). Germline CDR1 SNHLY, CDR2 FYNNEI. V was pared by 6 bases and J by 2 bases, with 7 bases between. This CDR3 is built from 12 residues. CDR3 protein: CASRGDNTEAFF. The CDR3 nucleotides read TGTGCCAGCAGGGGGGACAACACTGAAGCTTTCTTT. The entire variable domain, with the rest obtained from reference TRBV2 and TRBJ1-1, is as follows: EPEVTQTPSHQVTQMGQEVILRCVPISNHLYFYWYRQILGQKVEFLVSFYNNEISEKSEIFDDQFSVERPDGSNFTLKIRSTKLEDSAMYFCASRGDNTEAFFGQGTRLTVV.

The chain couples TRBV7-2 to TRBJ2-7; 9 nucleotides align to TRBD2. The CDR3 runs to 15 residues. Trimming removed 5 bases from V and 3 bases from J; junction bases left unmatched: 8. The V gene's germline CDR1 is SGHTA and CDR2 FQGNSA. The CDR3 loop is CASSITSGWNYEQYF. CDR3 nucleotide sequence: TGTGCCAGCAGCATAACTAGCGGGTGGAACTACGAGCAGTACTTC. Looking up the rest from reference TRBV7-2 and TRBJ2-7 gives the full variable domain: GAGVSQSPSNKVTEKGKDVELRCDPISGHTALYWYRQSLGQGLEFLIYFQGNSAPDKSGLPSDRFSAERTGGSVSTLTIQRTQQEDSAVYLCASSITSGWNYEQYFGPGTRLTVT.

This chain uses TRBV9 with TRBJ2-5; 12 nucleotides align to TRBD2. Trimming at V came to 1 base and at J to 4 bases, leaving 2 bases not matched to a gene. The CDR3 has 15 residues. The germline V gene encodes CDR1 SGDLS and CDR2 YYNGEE. The CDR3 here is CASSVTSGGLETQYF. The CDR3 DNA reads TGTGCCAGCAGCGTAACTAGCGGGGGGCTAGAGACCCAGTACTTC. Together with reference TRBV9 and TRBJ2-5, the CDR3 gives the full variable domain: DSGVTQTPKHLITATGQRVTLRCSPRSGDLSVYWYQQSLDQGLQFLIQYYNGEERAKGNILERFSAQQFPDLHSELNLSSLELGDSALYFCASSVTSGGLETQYFGPGTRLLVL.

Concerning this clone: The sample has other DNA sequences that encode this CDR3 too. The genes are TRBV15 and TRBJ1-1; D is possibly TRBD1 (5 bases). In germline, CDR1 is LNHNV, CDR2 YYDKDF (reference sequence). Trimming shortened V by 0 bases and J by 8 bases, and 13 bases separated the two germline ends. CDR3 size: 14 residues. The CDR3 nucleotides read TGTGCCACCAGCAGAGATAGGGGCGGGACCGAAGCTTTCTTT. This gives the protein CATSRDRGGTEAFF.

The rearrangement joins TRBV29-1 to TRBJ2-1; D is possibly TRBD1 or TRBD2 (5 bases each). Germline V lookup: CDR1 SQVTM, CDR2 ANQGSEA. V was clipped by 7 bases and J by 4 bases, with 14 bases between them. This CDR3 region has 13 residues. The DNA of the CDR3 is TGCAGCGCCCGGGACCCCCGTTACAATGAGCAGTTCTTC. Translation gives CSARDPRYNEQFF.

This clone was counted once. A single base separates this from a much larger clone, so it may be a read error. The sample holds other DNA sequences that translate to the same CDR3. This rearrangement joins TRBV28 to TRBJ1-1; the D is unclear. The germline V gene has CDR1 MDHEN and CDR2 SYDVKM. With 5 bases removed from V and 1 base from J, the gap between germline ends came to 5 bases. CDR3 length: 12 amino acids. The CDR3 nucleotides read TGTGCCAGCAGTACAGAGAACACTGAAGCTTTCTTT. Translated: CASSTENTEAFF.

The chain joins TRBV9 to TRBJ2-7; D ambiguous. Trimming pared 2 bases from V and 5 bases from J, leaving 17 bases between. CDR1 is SGDLS and CDR2 is YYNGEE in the germline V gene. The CDR3 covers 15 residues. The CDR3 sequence: CASSVGAGFEDEQYF. CDR3 DNA: TGTGCCAGCAGCGTGGGTGCCGGGTTTGAAGACGAGCAGTACTTC.

This clone was observed once. J is TRBJ2-7 and V is TRBV4-1; maybe TRBD2 (5 bases). V lost 8 bases, J lost 3 bases, and 17 bases lay in between. The CDR3 is 14 residues long. The germline V gene has CDR1 MGHRA and CDR2 YSYEKL. The CDR3, as DNA: TGCGCCAGCTCCTCGGAGGCGGAAAGCTACGAGCAGTACTTC. Encoded protein: CASSSEAESYEQYF.

This clone was seen a few times. The chain carries TRBV10-3 and TRBJ1-1; D is unclear. This CDR3 is 11 amino acids long. In germline, CDR1 is ENHRY, CDR2 SYGVKD. Trimming took 3 bases from V and 7 from J, leaving 6 bases between them. DNA for the CDR3: TGTGCCATCAGTGATAGATTTGAAGCTTTCTTT. Amino acid sequence: CAISDRFEAFF.

The chain recombines TRBV5-1 with TRBJ2-7; no reliable D call. In germline, CDR1 is SGHRS, CDR2 YFSETQ. This CDR3 contains 14 residues. The V end was cut by 1 base, the J end by 3 bases, with 11 bases between. The CDR3 DNA is TGCGCCAGCAGCTTGTGGGTTGGAGACTACGAGCAGTACTTC. Its protein product is CASSLWVGDYEQYF.

The chain has TRBV7-9 and TRBJ1-1, with 9 bases aligning to TRBD1. Germline CDR1 and CDR2: SEHNR and FQNEAQ (reference sequence). V dropped 6 bases and J dropped 2; count of bases not matched to a gene: 4. CDR3 length equals 14 residues. This CDR3 reads CASRLQGANTEAFF. In DNA form, the CDR3 reads TGTGCCAGCAGACTACAGGGGGCAAACACTGAAGCTTTCTTT. Complete variable domain (other parts from reference TRBV7-9 and TRBJ1-1): DTGVSQNPRHKITKRGQNVTFRCDPISEHNRLYWYRQTLGQGPEFLTYFQNEAQLEKSRLLSDRFSAERPKGSFSTLEIQRTEQGDSAMYLCASRLQGANTEAFFGQGTRLTVV.

The gene calls are TRBV11-2 and TRBJ1-4; 9 bases fit TRBD1. The V gene's germline CDR1 is SGHAT and CDR2 FQNNGV. The CDR3 extends over 15 amino acids. Losses at the gene ends were 5 bases for V and 10 bases for J; bases not matched to a gene: 11. This CDR3 reads CASSPRTGVVGKLFF. The CDR3 DNA reads as TGTGCCAGCAGCCCGCGGACAGGGGTAGTGGGAAAACTGTTTTTT. Together with reference TRBV11-2 and TRBJ1-4, the CDR3 gives the full variable domain: EAGVAQSPRYKIIEKRQSVAFWCNPISGHATLYWYQQILGQGPKLLIQFQNNGVVDDSQLPKDRFSAERLKGVDSTLKIQPAKLEDSAVYLCASSPRTGVVGKLFFGSGTQLSVL.

The genes are TRBV27 and TRBJ2-7; TRBD2 aligns across 7 bases. Germline V CDR1 and CDR2: MNHEY, SMNVEV (reference sequence). This CDR3 is 12 amino acids long. Trimming at V came to 9 bases and at J to 6 bases, leaving 8 bases not matched to a gene. The CDR3 region has the DNA TGTGCCAGTCGACTAGCAGGATCCGAGCAGTACTTC. Its translation is CASRLAGSEQYF.

CDR3 loop: CASSDPSAGSHEQFF. In nucleotides, the CDR3 is TGTGCCAGCAGTGATCCCTCGGCAGGCTCCCATGAGCAGTTCTTC. V gene TRBV6-4 combines with J gene TRBJ2-1, with D uncertain. V was shortened by 3 bases and J by 8 bases, with 17 bases between the two germline ends. Germline V gene data show CDR1 as MRHNA and CDR2 as SNTAGT. The CDR3 is made up of 15 amino acids.